Shown below are 15 T cell receptor beta chains from a single sample sequenced in a study of blood T cell repertoires in COVID-19. TCRdb's copy holds only in-frame clones and misses some; the assay was immunoSEQ multiplex PCR. The sample contains about 40,000 clones, about 86% of which appear only once. Sequencing input: peripheral blood. The receptor source for this set is a human donor with acute or convalescent COVID-19. The donor label of this sample is uncertain.

V usage is TRBV7-6 and J usage is TRBJ2-5; TRBD2 might be the D (6 bases). The V gene's germline CDR1 is SGHVS and CDR2 FNYEAQ. The CDR3 runs 17 residues. Trimming left V 5 bases short and J 7 bases short, with 26 bases between. In DNA, the CDR3 is TGTGCCAGCAGCCCAGGTGTTCAGCGCGGGGTCGGGGGGACCCAGTACTTC. Translation: CASSPGVQRGVGGTQYF.

The genes are TRBV7-2 and TRBJ1-1; 8 nucleotides line up with TRBD1. J lost 3 bases, V lost 5 bases, and 2 bases had no gene match. Germline lookup yields CDR1 SGHTA and CDR2 FQGNSA. There are 13 residues in the CDR3. The CDR3 sequence: CASSVDRDTEAFF. CDR3 DNA: TGTGCCAGCAGCGTGGACAGGGACACTGAAGCTTTCTTT.

The genes are TRBV30 and TRBJ1-4; no firm D call. CDR1 is GTSNPN and CDR2 is SVGIG in the germline V gene (reference sequence). V lost 2 bases to trimming and J lost 5 bases, with 15 bases between them. This CDR3 comprises 15 residues. In nucleotides, the CDR3 is TGTGCCTGGAGTCCCCCCGTGCGGCTGAATGAAAAACTGTTTTTT. Protein sequence: CAWSPPVRLNEKLFF. Full variable domain (outside the CDR3, taken from reference TRBV30 and TRBJ1-4): SQTIHQWPATLVQPVGSPLSLECTVEGTSNPNLYWYRQAAGRGLQLLFYSVGIGQISSEVPQNLSASRPQDRQFILSSKKLLLSDSGFYLCAWSPPVRLNEKLFFGSGTQLSVL.

This chain links TRBV4-3 with TRBJ2-5; D may be TRBD2 (5 bases). Trimming took off 5 bases at V and 5 bases at J, with 12 bases between the two ends. The CDR3 consists of 13 residues. Germline V gene data show CDR1 as LGHNA and CDR2 as YSLEER. Written as DNA, the CDR3 is TGCGCCAGCAGCTCCTCGCTAGCTGAGACCCAGTACTTC. Protein product: CASSSSLAETQYF.

The rearrangement links TRBV9 to TRBJ2-1, with 9 bases lining up with TRBD2. CDR1 and CDR2 (germline): SGDLS, YYNGEE. The CDR3 has 16 residues. The J segment lost 9 bases and the V segment lost 0 bases, leaving 10 bases of the junction unmatched. The CDR3 DNA follows: TGTGCCAGCAGCGTAGCTGCCGGCGGGGGGGCGGTTGAGCAGTTCTTC. The encoded protein is CASSVAAGGGAVEQFF.

This clone showed up just once. This chain connects TRBV7-8 to TRBJ2-5; 10 nucleotides agree with TRBD2. Germline CDR1 and CDR2: SGHVS and FQNEAQ. The CDR3 is 16 amino acids. V shed 0 bases and J 5 bases; nucleotides not matched to a gene: 6. The CDR3 here is CASSLALAGVGETQYF. The CDR3 DNA reads as TGTGCCAGCAGCTTAGCGCTAGCGGGAGTTGGGGAGACCCAGTACTTC.

The V gene is TRBV7-2, the J gene TRBJ1-2; D perhaps matches TRBD1 (5 bases). Between the trimmed V and J ends, which lost 1 base and 8 bases, there was a span of 17 bases. Germline CDR1 SGHTA, CDR2 FQGNSA. The CDR3 runs 15 residues. Written as DNA, the CDR3 is TGTGCCAGCAGCTTAGACCGCAGGGCGTTTGCGGGCTACACCTTC. It specifies CASSLDRRAFAGYTF.

The chain recombines TRBV6-5 with TRBJ2-7, with 9 bases fitting TRBD2. CDR1 and CDR2 (germline): MNHEY, SVGAGI. CDR3 length: 13 amino acids. J was trimmed by 4 bases and V by 7 bases; bases with no gene match: 5. DNA of the CDR3: TGTGCCAGCAAGCTAGCGGGAAGGTACGAGCAGTACTTC. Residues: CASKLAGRYEQYF.

This clone was counted only a few times. The J gene is TRBJ1-5, the V gene TRBV5-1; 8 positions agree with TRBD1. Trimming took 4 bases from V and 6 from J; bases not matched to a gene: 6. The CDR3 consists of 14 residues. Germline CDR1 reads SGHRS; CDR2 reads YFSETQ. The CDR3 loop is CASSPDRAGQPQHF. DNA of the CDR3: TGCGCCAGCAGCCCGGACAGGGCGGGTCAGCCCCAGCATTTT.

CDR3 DNA sequence: TGTGCCAGCAGCCGCCATGGACAGGGAGATAACTATGGCTACACCTTC. This gives the protein CASSRHGQGDNYGYTF. This chain joins TRBV14 and TRBJ1-2; TRBD1 matches 8 bases. The J segment lost 1 base and the V segment lost 4 bases, leaving 8 bases of the junction unmatched. Germline-derived CDR1 and CDR2 are SGHDN and FVKESK. CDR3 length: 16 residues.

This clone was seen only once. The V call is TRBV18, the J call TRBJ1-4; no clear D gene. From germline, CDR1 is KGHSH and CDR2 LQKENI. The CDR3 is made up of 16 amino acids. V was shortened by 5 bases and J by 0 bases, with 13 bases between the two germline ends. CDR3 residues: CASSISTGATNEKLFF. CDR3 in DNA: TGTGCCAGCTCAATCAGCACGGGTGCAACTAATGAAAAACTGTTTTTT. The variable domain in full, with the rest retrieved from reference TRBV18 and TRBJ1-4, is NAGVMQNPRHLVRRRGQEARLRCSPMKGHSHVYWYRQLPEEGLKFMVYLQKENIIDESGMPKERFSAEFPKEGPSILRIQQVVRGDSAAYFCASSISTGATNEKLFFGSGTQLSVL.

The rearrangement uses TRBV19 and TRBJ1-5; TRBD1 matches at 8 bases. This CDR3 is built from 18 residues. Germline loops: CDR1 LNHDA, CDR2 SQIVND (reference sequence). Trimming took 4 bases from V and 0 from J; bases not matched to a gene: 11. CDR3 region: CASSKDRGATTSNQPQHF. The DNA for the CDR3 is TGTGCCAGTAGTAAAGACAGGGGTGCGACGACTAGCAATCAGCCCCAGCATTTT.

This clone came up once. The chain employs TRBV24-1 and TRBJ2-3, with 10 bases that match TRBD1. From germline, CDR1 is KGHDR and CDR2 SFDVKD. V lost 2 bases, J lost 2 bases, and 3 bases stayed unmatched. This CDR3 comprises 16 residues. CDR3 sequence reads: CATSDYGTGDTDTQYF. The CDR3 nucleotides read TGTGCCACCAGTGATTACGGGACAGGGGACACAGATACGCAGTATTTT.

The chain recombines TRBV11-2 with TRBJ2-4, with 9 bases fitting TRBD1. This CDR3 contains 14 residues. Trimming took 5 bases from V and 8 from J; bases not matched to a gene: 7. CDR1 and CDR2 from the germline V gene are SGHAT and FQNNGV. The CDR3 spells CASSNRGQGDIQYF. CDR3 nucleotides: TGTGCCAGCAGCAACAGGGGACAGGGAGACATTCAGTACTTC.

V is TRBV19 and J is TRBJ1-1, with 9 bases matching TRBD1. V lost 8 bases, J lost 4 bases, and 8 bases stayed unmatched. CDR3 length: 14 amino acids. Germline V gene lookup returns CDR1 LNHDA and CDR2 SQIVND (reference sequence). The CDR3 is CASRGRGQGTEAFF. The CDR3, as DNA: TGTGCCAGTCGCGGCCGGGGACAGGGCACTGAAGCTTTCTTT.